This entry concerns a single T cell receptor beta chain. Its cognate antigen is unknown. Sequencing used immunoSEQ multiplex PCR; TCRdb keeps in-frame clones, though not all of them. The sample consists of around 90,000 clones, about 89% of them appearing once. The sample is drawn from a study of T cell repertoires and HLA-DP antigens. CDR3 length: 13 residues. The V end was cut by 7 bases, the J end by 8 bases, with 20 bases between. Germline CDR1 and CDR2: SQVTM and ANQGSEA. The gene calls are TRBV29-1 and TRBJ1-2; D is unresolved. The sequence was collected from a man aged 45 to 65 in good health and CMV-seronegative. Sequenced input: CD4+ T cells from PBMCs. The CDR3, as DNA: TGCAGCGCCATGGCAGGAGGGTATGGCGGCTACACCTTC. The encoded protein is CSAMAGGYGGYTF.